This passage covers 26 T cell receptor beta chains from one sample sequenced in a study of CD8 T cells in ankylosing spondylitis. TCRdb fed the 5' RACE reads into MiXCR, producing one record per CDR3 protein. The sample consists of about 240,000 distinct CDR3 sequences, roughly 8.6% of them appearing once. The sequenced sample was blood, either unsorted or a sorted T cell fraction (not recorded which). These receptors were collected from a male donor with ankylosing spondylitis or in good health (not recorded which).

The V gene is TRBV27, the J gene TRBJ2-1; TRBD1 agrees at 10 bases. The CDR3 has 15 residues. CDR1 and CDR2 (germline): MNHEY, SMNVEV (reference sequence). After removal of 5 bases from V and 6 bases from J, the junction contained 7 bases not matched to a gene. The CDR3, as DNA: TGTGCCAGCAGTGCACCGGGACAGGGGTCCAATGAGCAGTTCTTC. Protein product: CASSAPGQGSNEQFF.

In its sample, this clonotype was seen many times. The chain uses TRBV5-1 and TRBJ2-3, with 10 bases that match TRBD2. V lost 4 bases and J lost 2; bases outside the gene matches: 16. This CDR3 is built from 19 residues. Germline CDR1 is SGHRS and CDR2 is YFSETQ. CDR3 region: CASSHSLSGGLELTDTQYF. CDR3 DNA sequence: TGCGCCAGCAGCCATAGCCTTAGCGGGGGGCTCGAGCTCACAGATACGCAGTATTTT.

This clonotype was detected only a few times. This chain uses TRBV7-2 with TRBJ2-1; 7 bases line up with TRBD1. The V and J ends lost 4 bases and 6 bases, in that order; junction bases with no gene match: 9. The CDR3 totals 15 residues. Germline values: CDR1 SGHTA, CDR2 FQGNSA. The CDR3 protein is CASSSTGQPGNEQFF. DNA of the CDR3: TGTGCCAGCAGCTCGACAGGGCAGCCGGGCAATGAGCAGTTCTTC.

The chain couples TRBV7-9 to TRBJ2-5; D gene ambiguous. Per germline, CDR1 SEHNR and CDR2 FQNEAQ (reference sequence). V lost 2 bases, J lost 5 bases, and 15 bases lay in between. The CDR3 is made up of 15 amino acids. The CDR3 DNA is TGTGCCAGCAGCTTAACGACCTCCGGAGCGGAGACCCAGTACTTC. It codes for CASSLTTSGAETQYF.

This chain uses TRBV12-3 or TRBV12-4 with TRBJ1-5; 10 positions match TRBD1. CDR3 length: 15 residues. V trimming: 3 bases; J trimming: 7 bases; junction bases outside the gene matches: 6. The CDR3 region is CASSFRDRGKQPQHF. The CDR3 DNA follows: TGTGCCAGCAGTTTTCGGGACAGGGGAAAACAGCCCCAGCATTTT.

This chain links TRBV5-1 with TRBJ1-2, with D uncertain. The germline V and J ends were trimmed by 0 bases and 3 bases, with 9 bases remaining between them. The CDR3 covers 14 residues. The V gene's germline CDR1 is SGHRS and CDR2 YFSETQ. CDR3: CASSLVGKDYGYTF. Here the CDR3 DNA reads TGCGCCAGCAGCTTGGTAGGGAAGGACTATGGCTACACCTTC.

This clonotype was counted at least ten times. The J gene is TRBJ2-3, the V gene TRBV11-1; TRBD2 agrees at 15 bases. Germline values: CDR1 SGHAT, CDR2 FQDESV (reference sequence). V shed 4 bases and J 2 bases; nucleotides not matched to a gene: 10. The CDR3 runs to 19 residues. The CDR3 DNA reads TGTGCCAGCAGCTCCTGGACTAGCGGGAGGGCCGGGATCACAGATACGCAGTATTTT. This codes for CASSSWTSGRAGITDTQYF. The variable domain in full, with the rest retrieved from reference TRBV11-1 and TRBJ2-3, is EAEVAQSPRYKITEKSQAVAFWCDPISGHATLYWYRQILGQGPELLVQFQDESVVDDSQLPKDRFSAERLKGVDSTLKIQPAELGDSAMYLCASSSWTSGRAGITDTQYFGPGTRLTVL.

This clonotype was picked up many times. The chain combines TRBV7-8 with TRBJ2-5, with D possibly matching TRBD1 (5 bases). CDR3 length: 13 amino acids. The germline CDR1 and CDR2 sequences are SGHVS and FQNEAQ. The V end lost 2 bases, the J end lost 10 bases, and 14 bases lay between the germline ends. CDR3 residues: CASSLRRGFGQYF. Here the CDR3 DNA reads TGTGCCAGCAGCTTAAGAAGGGGATTTGGCCAGTACTTC.

This clonotype was detected ten times or more. The chain employs TRBV7-8 and TRBJ2-7, with 7 bases matching TRBD1. The germline V gene has CDR1 SGHVS and CDR2 FQNEAQ. The CDR3 sequence is 15 residues long. Trimming removed 2 bases from V and 1 base from J; junction bases left unmatched: 5. The CDR3 coding sequence is TGTGCCAGCAGCTTACGCCGGGACAGATCCTACGAGCAGTACTTC. This codes for CASSLRRDRSYEQYF.

V usage is TRBV20-1 and J usage is TRBJ1-6; D possibly corresponds to TRBD1 (6 bases). Germline V gene sequence: CDR1 DFQATT, CDR2 SNEGSKA (reference sequence). The CDR3 is 16 amino acids. Trimming took off 1 base at V and 0 bases at J, with 10 bases between the two ends. CDR3 coding DNA: TGCAGTGCTAGAGTTAGGGGGAGCTCCTATAATTCACCCCTCCACTTT. This translates into CSARVRGSSYNSPLHF.

This clonotype was detected many times. The V and J genes are TRBV20-1 and TRBJ1-1; D uncertain. The CDR3 is made up of 14 amino acids. Trimming took off 0 bases at V and 1 base at J, with 9 bases between the two ends. Looked up from germline, CDR1 is DFQATT and CDR2 is SNEGSKA (reference sequence). The CDR3 here is CSAREGSGNTEAFF. CDR3 DNA: TGCAGTGCTAGAGAAGGGAGCGGGAACACTGAAGCTTTCTTT.

This clonotype was seen a handful of times. The rearrangement uses TRBV5-1 and TRBJ2-5, with D perhaps TRBD1 (5 bases). CDR3 size: 14 residues. Per germline, CDR1 SGHRS and CDR2 YFSETQ. V dropped 4 bases and J dropped 1 base, with 11 bases sitting between them. CDR3 region: CASSPRTPQETQYF. The CDR3 DNA reads TGCGCCAGCAGCCCGAGGACACCCCAAGAGACCCAGTACTTC.

This clonotype was recorded many times. The chain links TRBV12-3 or TRBV12-4 to TRBJ1-2, with unresolved D. The CDR3 runs to 11 residues. The V end lost 5 bases, the J end lost 2 bases, and 3 bases lay between the germline ends. The chain's CDR3 is CASSGNYGYTF. CDR3 sequence (DNA): TGTGCCAGCAGTGGAAACTATGGCTACACCTTC.

This clonotype was detected many times. V usage is TRBV20-1 and J usage is TRBJ2-1; 9 bases are shared with TRBD2. CDR1 is DFQATT, CDR2 SNEGSKA, per germline (reference sequence). The trim removed 3 bases at V and 5 bases at J, leaving 5 bases unmatched. The CDR3 spans 14 residues. In DNA form, the CDR3 reads TGCAGTGCTAGCTGGACTAGCGCAAACAATGAGCAGTTCTTC. It is translated as CSASWTSANNEQFF.

This clonotype was picked up many times. The chain uses TRBV20-1 and TRBJ2-5, with D possibly matching TRBD2 (6 bases). Looked up from germline, CDR1 is DFQATT and CDR2 is SNEGSKA (reference sequence). The CDR3 is made up of 15 amino acids. The V end lost 0 bases, the J end lost 0 bases, and 11 bases lay between the germline ends. The CDR3 spells CSARDRRDYQETQYF. In DNA, the CDR3 is TGCAGTGCTAGAGATAGGCGGGACTACCAAGAGACCCAGTACTTC.

This clonotype was seen repeatedly, ten times or more. This sequence joins TRBV20-1 and TRBJ2-3, with 10 bases matching TRBD2. The CDR3 runs to 16 residues. V was clipped by 3 bases and J by 1 base; unmatched bases: 7. CDR1 is DFQATT and CDR2 is SNEGSKA in the germline V gene (reference sequence). CDR3 in amino acids: CSASNSGTSGTDTQYF. CDR3 bases: TGCAGTGCTAGTAATTCCGGGACTAGCGGCACAGATACGCAGTATTTT.

Remarks on this clonotype: A read error is possible here, since a much larger clone lies one base away. The chain links TRBV6-5 to TRBJ1-5, with D maybe TRBD1 (6 bases). Germline-derived CDR1 and CDR2 are MNHEY and SVGAGI. This CDR3 has 15 amino acids. The CDR3 loop is CACSSSGTRNQPQHF. The CDR3 coding sequence is TGTGCCTGCAGCTCCTCCGGGACACGCAATCAGCCCCAGCATTTT.

The chain couples TRBV20-1 to TRBJ2-7; 10 nucleotides align to TRBD1. The CDR3 spans 15 residues. The trim removed 5 bases at V and 3 bases at J, leaving 10 bases unmatched. Germline-derived CDR1 and CDR2 are DFQATT and SNEGSKA (reference sequence). The CDR3 coding sequence is TGCAGTGCTCCCGCGGGTGACAGGGGGCTCTACGAGCAGTACTTC. Its translation is CSAPAGDRGLYEQYF.

In its sample, this clonotype was seen many times. The rearrangement joins TRBV20-1 to TRBJ1-2, with 7 bases identical to TRBD1. The CDR3 loop spans 13 amino acids. Losses at the gene ends were 2 bases for V and 7 bases for J; bases not matched to a gene: 7. Germline CDR1 reads DFQATT; CDR2 reads SNEGSKA (reference sequence). The CDR3 region is CSARPTGDGGYTF. In nucleotides, the CDR3 is TGCAGTGCTAGACCAACAGGGGACGGTGGCTACACCTTC.

This clonotype was observed many times. The J gene is TRBJ1-1, the V gene TRBV11-3; TRBD1 is a possible D gene (5 bases). This CDR3 spans 15 amino acids. V dropped 5 bases and J dropped 1 base, with 14 bases sitting between them. Germline-derived CDR1 and CDR2 are SGHNT and YENEEA. The CDR3, as DNA: TGTGCCAGCAGCCAGGGATTCACCCGGAACACTGAAGCTTTCTTT. Residues: CASSQGFTRNTEAFF.

There are many counts of this clonotype. V and J are TRBV12-3 or TRBV12-4 and TRBJ2-2; 12 bases align to TRBD1. The CDR3 has 16 residues. V was clipped by 5 bases and J by 3 bases; unmatched bases: 4. The chain's CDR3 is CASSRGTGGYTGELFF. In nucleotides, the CDR3 is TGTGCCAGCAGTAGGGGGACAGGGGGCTACACCGGGGAGCTGTTTTTT.

The chain couples TRBV7-2 to TRBJ1-5, with a tentative D call TRBD1 (5 bases). V was pared by 8 bases and J by 16 bases, with 24 bases between. Germline CDR1 and CDR2: SGHTA and FQGNSA. This CDR3 is 13 amino acids long. This CDR3 is CASRDGVVKLVHF. The CDR3 nucleotides read TGTGCCAGCCGGGACGGGGTAGTTAAACTTGTCCATTTT.

This clonotype was recorded many times. This rearrangement joins TRBV6-5 to TRBJ2-4; TRBD2 aligns across 9 bases. Germline lookup yields CDR1 MNHEY and CDR2 SVGAGI. V gave up 2 bases and J gave up 7 bases; unmatched junction bases: 9. The CDR3 runs 16 residues. Written as DNA, the CDR3 is TGTGCCAGCAGTTACGGGGGGACTAGCAGTTACAACATTCAGTACTTC. Protein sequence: CASSYGGTSSYNIQYF.

This clonotype was detected ten times or more. This chain joins TRBV7-2 and TRBJ2-7, with no clear D. V was shortened by 3 bases and J by 4 bases, with 7 bases between the two germline ends. CDR1 is SGHTA, CDR2 FQGNSA, per germline. This CDR3 region has 12 residues. The DNA of the CDR3 is TGTGCCAGCAGCTTTTTGGGTTACGAGCAGTACTTC. Encoded protein: CASSFLGYEQYF.

This clonotype was seen repeatedly, ten times or more. V and J are TRBV5-1 and TRBJ2-7; 11 nucleotides align to TRBD2. Germline lookup yields CDR1 SGHRS and CDR2 YFSETQ. This CDR3 comprises 14 residues. J gave up 7 bases and V 4 bases, and 7 bases lay outside the gene matches. The CDR3 is CASSPLLAGGEQYF. CDR3 DNA sequence: TGCGCCAGCAGCCCCCTTCTAGCGGGAGGTGAGCAGTACTTC. Filled out from reference TRBV5-1 and TRBJ2-7, the complete variable domain reads KAGVTQTPRYLIKTRGQQVTLSCSPISGHRSVSWYQQTPGQGLQFLFEYFSETQRNKGNFPGRFSGRQFSNSRSEMNVSTLELGDSALYLCASSPLLAGGEQYFGPGTRLTVT.

This clonotype was detected ten times or more. The chain employs TRBV20-1 and TRBJ2-1; D ambiguous. This CDR3 is 15 amino acids long. The germline gives CDR1 DFQATT, CDR2 SNEGSKA (reference sequence). V lost 1 base and J lost 0, with 10 bases in between. The CDR3 sequence: CSARGPPSSYNEQFF. The CDR3 DNA sequence: TGCAGTGCTAGAGGGCCGCCCAGCTCCTACAATGAGCAGTTCTTC.